This is a list of T cell receptor beta chains from one sample in a study of blood T cells in healthy people across ages. TCRdb used MiXCR to reprocess the 5' RACE reads, holding one entry per CDR3 protein. The sample carries roughly 570,000 distinct CDR3 sequences, 27% recorded once. Sequencing used blood. The receptor source for this set is a woman aged 65 to 85 in good health. CDR3s include the opening cysteine and the closing phenylalanine or tryptophan. The D gene is left open where the match is weak. Only part of the rows carry a size: once, few, many, or a class if the clone is expanded.

>-|-|TRBJ1-1|TRBV7-2
TGTGCCAGCAGTTACCCGATCGGACACGTTAACACTGAAGCTTTCTTT
CASSYPIGHVNTEAFF
>-|few|TRBJ1-2|TRBV6-5
TGTGCCAGCAGGGGGTGGAAGGGCTTCACCTTC
CASRGWKGFTF
>TRBD1|-|TRBJ1-1|TRBV4-3
TGCGCCAGCAGTCAAGATGTGGGACAGGGTGGTTTCGGCGCTTTCTTT
CASSQDVGQGGFGAFF
>TRBD2|few|TRBJ2-1|TRBV7-8
TGTGCCGGCAGCTCGCGGGGGGGATACAATGAGCAGTTCTTC
CAGSSRGGYNEQFF
>-|-|TRBJ2-1|TRBV2
TGTGCCAGCAGCAGGGAAATGGGGTATAATGAGCAGTTCTTC
CASSREMGYNEQFF
>TRBD1|-|TRBJ1-2|TRBV5-5
TGTGCCAGCAGCTTGACCCAGGGGGCGAACTATGGCTACACCTTC
CASSLTQGANYGYTF
>-|-|TRBJ1-4|TRBV20-1
TGCAGCCAAGGGAGGGCTAATGAAAAACTGTTTTTT
CSQGRANEKLFF
>-|few|TRBJ2-2|TRBV7-2
TGTGCCAGCAGCTTATTCGCAGGGGACACCGGGGAGCTGTTTTTT
CASSLFAGDTGELFF
>-|few|TRBJ2-5|TRBV6-6
TGTGCCAGCAATAACCGACCCCAAGAGACCCAGTACTTC
CASNNRPQETQYF
>TRBD1|-|TRBJ1-4|TRBV9
TGTGCCAGCAGCCCCCGGGGGGGACAGGGTGGAGAAAAACTGTTTTTT
CASSPRGGQGGEKLFF
>TRBD1|few|TRBJ1-1|TRBV6-5
TGTGCCAGCAGTTGGCGGACAGGGGAGGGCACTGAAGCTTTCTTT
CASSWRTGEGTEAFF
>-|few|TRBJ1-4|TRBV20-1
TGCAGTGCTAGAGTAAGGGAAAAACTGTTTTTT
CSARVREKLFF
>TRBD1|-|TRBJ1-4|TRBV4-2
TGTGCCAGCAGCCACGCGATAACAGGGGGGATATCAACTAATGAAAAACTGTTTTTT
CASSHAITGGISTNEKLFF
>TRBD2|-|TRBJ2-3|TRBV10-3
TGTGCCATCAGTGAGACTCTAGCGGGGATTACGCAGTATTTT
CAISETLAGITQYF
>-|-|TRBJ2-6|TRBV11-2
TGTGCCAGCAGCTTCTGGTTGGGCACCTCTGGGGCCAACGTCCTGACTTTC
CASSFWLGTSGANVLTF
>-|-|TRBJ1-2|TRBV5-6
TGTGCCAGCAGCTTTAGAGTAGCGGGTTCGATGGCAGACTATGGCTACACCTTC
CASSFRVAGSMADYGYTF
>TRBD2|few|TRBJ2-1|TRBV20-1
TGCAGCCCGGAGCGGACTAGCGGTGGCAATGAGCAGTTCTTC
CSPERTSGGNEQFF
>-|-|TRBJ2-7|TRBV3-1
TGTGCCAGCAGCCAGGCGACAGGTACCTACGAGCAGTACTTC
CASSQATGTYEQYF
>-|-|TRBJ2-5|TRBV6-6
TGTGCCAGCACGTCCCGGGAGCCCCAAGAGACCCAGTACTTC
CASTSREPQETQYF
>-|-|TRBJ1-1|TRBV7-9
TGTGCCAGCAGCTTAGAGGTGGCAGGGGTATGGGCTTTCTTT
CASSLEVAGVWAFF
>-|-|TRBJ1-2|TRBV4-1
TGCGCCAGCAGCCAAGGGCCCCGGGGAGACCATGGCTACACCTTC
CASSQGPRGDHGYTF
>-|few|TRBJ1-1|TRBV2
TGTGCCAGCAGGTCCGGACAAACGAACACTGAAGCTTTCTTT
CASRSGQTNTEAFF
>-|few|TRBJ1-5|TRBV20-1
TGCAGTGCTCGGTTAAGCAATCAGCCCCAGCATTTT
CSARLSNQPQHF
>-|-|TRBJ2-7|TRBV7-4
TGTGTCAGCAGCACATTGTTACCCTACTCCTACGAGCAGTACTTC
CVSSTLLPYSYEQYF
>-|few|TRBJ2-7|TRBV7-4
TGTGCCAGCAGCTCCGGGGGACAGCCCTACGAGCAGTACTTC
CASSSGGQPYEQYF
>TRBD2|-|TRBJ2-5|TRBV7-6
TGTGCCAGCAGCAGACCGGGACTAGCGGGGCAAGAGACCCAGTACTTC
CASSRPGLAGQETQYF
>-|-|TRBJ1-4|TRBV6-2/TRBV6-3
TGTGCCAGCAGTTACCTACTCCGAGAGAAACTGTTTTTT
CASSYLLREKLFF
>TRBD2|-|TRBJ2-5|TRBV7-2
TGTGCCAGCAGCCTACGGACTAGCGGGGGGGTAAACCAAGAGACCCAGTACTTC
CASSLRTSGGVNQETQYF
>TRBD1|-|TRBJ1-2|TRBV20-1
TGCAGTGCTAGAGACCGACAGGGTGCGAGCTACACCTTC
CSARDRQGASYTF
>-|-|TRBJ1-4|TRBV3-1
TGTGCCAGCAGTCCCAGATTGGGGCTTGAGCTGTTTTTT
CASSPRLGLELFF
>-|few|TRBJ1-4|TRBV11-2
TGTGCCAGCAGCTTTGGGGCTGCTAATGAAAAACTGTTTTTT
CASSFGAANEKLFF
>TRBD2|-|TRBJ2-5|TRBV3-1
TGTGCCAGCAGCCGACTAGCGGGGGGTGGAGAGACCCAGTACTTC
CASSRLAGGGETQYF